What follows are 31 T cell receptor beta chains derived from one specimen sequenced in a study of blood T cell repertoires in COVID-19 (TCRdb year 2020). The library was generated by the immunoSEQ multiplex PCR assay. Held by TCRdb, this immuneACCESS table contains in-frame sequences only and omits some clones. Under half of the omission traces to an unresolved V gene where checked; the cause of the rest is unknown. The sample includes over 150,000 clones, with over 80% observed a single time. In total, the top ten clones hold around 7% of the sample. The sequencing sample was made of peripheral blood. These receptors all stem from a woman aged 40 to 55 with COVID-19, enrolled during active disease.

With regard to this clone: Because the CDR3's place on the DNA is in doubt, the DNA is left out and the CDR3 is given as listed by TCRdb. The chain uses TRBV6-5 and TRBJ1-2; TRBD1 is the table's D call and was not checked against the DNA. Including both end residues, the CDR3 is 12 amino acids long. The germline V gene has CDR1 MNHEY and CDR2 SVGAGI. Here the CDR3 reads CASSSSTYRYTF.

V usage is TRBV29-1 and J usage is TRBJ1-2, with 7 positions matching TRBD1. J lost 8 bases, V lost 7 bases, and 22 bases had no gene match. This CDR3 region has 16 residues. Germline CDR1 and CDR2: SQVTM and ANQGSEA. The CDR3 is CSASSRWDSPIEGYTF. The CDR3 DNA reads TGCAGCGCCAGTTCCCGATGGGACAGCCCTATCGAGGGCTACACCTTC.

The J gene is TRBJ1-3, the V gene TRBV19, with D perhaps TRBD1 (6 bases). From germline, CDR1 is LNHDA and CDR2 SQIVND (reference sequence). The CDR3 has 13 amino acids. Trimming took off 6 bases at V and 2 bases at J, with 8 bases between the two ends. CDR3 nucleotides: TGTGCCAGTAGGACAGGCACTGGAAACACCATATATTTT. Protein: CASRTGTGNTIYF.

The rearrangement uses TRBV19 and TRBJ2-5; D remains ambiguous. This CDR3 region has 15 residues. Germline CDR1 is LNHDA and CDR2 is SQIVND (reference sequence). Trimming pared 4 bases from V and 5 bases from J, leaving 17 bases between. CDR3 in amino acids: CASSTTPAHEETQYF. In nucleotides, the CDR3 is TGTGCCAGTAGTACTACCCCCGCCCACGAGGAGACCCAGTACTTC.

J is TRBJ2-3 and V is TRBV7-6, with 9 bases matching TRBD2. The CDR3 is made up of 15 amino acids. V was clipped by 1 base and J by 6 bases; unmatched bases: 5. From germline, CDR1 is SGHVS and CDR2 FNYEAQ. The CDR3 here is CASSLGRGGADTQYF. CDR3 in DNA: TGTGCCAGCAGCTTAGGCCGCGGGGGGGCTGATACGCAGTATTTT.

This clone appeared a few times. The chain employs TRBV20-1 and TRBJ2-7; TRBD2 aligns across 13 bases. Germline CDR1 is DFQATT and CDR2 is SNEGSKA (reference sequence). The CDR3 has 20 residues. V was clipped by 3 bases and J by 4 bases; unmatched bases: 21. The DNA for the CDR3 is TGCAGTGCTAGTCCCCCCCCCGGGACTAGCGGGAAACCCCTAAGGTACGAGCAGTACTTC. Protein: CSASPPPGTSGKPLRYEQYF.

V and J are TRBV18 and TRBJ1-5, with TRBD1 matching over 7 bases. This CDR3 comprises 14 residues. Trimming took 3 bases from V and 5 from J; bases not matched to a gene: 4. CDR1 is KGHSH, CDR2 LQKENI, per germline. The chain's CDR3 is CASSPDRDDQPQHF. CDR3 nucleotides: TGTGCCAGCTCACCTGACAGGGACGATCAGCCCCAGCATTTT.

V is TRBV9 and J is TRBJ2-7; weak D call: TRBD2 (6 bases). V was shortened by 3 bases and J by 5 bases, with 15 bases between the two germline ends. This CDR3 has 14 residues. The germline V gene has CDR1 SGDLS and CDR2 YYNGEE. The CDR3 nucleotides read TGTGCCAGCAGCGCCGACCGGGGACTCGACGAGCAGTACTTC. Its protein is CASSADRGLDEQYF. Based on the CDR3 plus reference TRBV9 and TRBJ2-7, the full variable domain is DSGVTQTPKHLITATGQRVTLRCSPRSGDLSVYWYQQSLDQGLQFLIQYYNGEERAKGNILERFSAQQFPDLHSELNLSSLELGDSALYFCASSADRGLDEQYFGPGTRLTVT.

The gene calls are TRBV28 and TRBJ2-7, with 12 bases lining up with TRBD1. This CDR3 has 19 residues. After removal of 3 bases from V and 4 bases from J, the junction contained 16 bases not matched to a gene. Per germline, CDR1 MDHEN and CDR2 SYDVKM. This CDR3 reads CASSFLMGTGGRIWYEQYF. In DNA, the CDR3 is TGTGCCAGCAGTTTTCTAATGGGGACAGGGGGCCGTATCTGGTACGAGCAGTACTTC.

The chain links TRBV19 to TRBJ1-1, with 10 positions matching TRBD1. The CDR3 extends over 17 amino acids. V trimming: 8 bases; J trimming: 5 bases; junction bases outside the gene matches: 17. The V gene's germline CDR1 is LNHDA and CDR2 SQIVND (reference sequence). The CDR3 loop is CASSFPGTGARGTEAFF. The CDR3 DNA follows: TGTGCCAGTTCATTTCCCGGGACAGGGGCCCGGGGGACTGAAGCTTTCTTT.

The chain carries TRBV5-1 and TRBJ1-2; no firm D call. This CDR3 spans 15 amino acids. Trimming pared 0 bases from V and 0 bases from J, leaving 9 bases between. Germline V gives CDR1 SGHRS, CDR2 YFSETQ. CDR3 sequence reads: CASSLDGVPNYGYTF. The CDR3 DNA follows: TGCGCCAGCAGCTTGGACGGGGTCCCTAACTATGGCTACACCTTC.

The rearrangement uses TRBV4-1 and TRBJ2-6; TRBD1 aligns across 9 bases. CDR3 size: 18 residues. Germline CDR1 and CDR2: MGHRA and YSYEKL. After removal of 2 bases from V and 2 bases from J, the junction contained 7 bases not matched to a gene. For the CDR3, the DNA is TGCGCCAGCAGCCAATCGGGACAGGGAGGGACTGGGGCCAACGTCCTGACTTTC. Its protein is CASSQSGQGGTGANVLTF.

About this clone: Other DNA sequences in the same sample also yield this CDR3. J is TRBJ1-6 and V is TRBV27; D uncertain. Germline V gene data show CDR1 as MNHEY and CDR2 as SMNVEV (reference sequence). The ends were cut back, 5 bases at V and 0 bases at J, with 8 bases in the middle. This CDR3 contains 15 residues. The CDR3 nucleotides are TGTGCCAGCAGTCTGAGGAGCTCCTATAATTCACCCCTCCACTTT. Its translation: CASSLRSSYNSPLHF.

The chain recombines TRBV6-5 with TRBJ1-2, with 8 bases lining up with TRBD1. Germline CDR1 is MNHEY and CDR2 is SVGAGI. J gave up 8 bases and V 6 bases, and 11 bases lay outside the gene matches. The CDR3 covers 14 residues. CDR3 amino acids: CASRPETGVNGYTF. In DNA form, the CDR3 reads TGTGCCAGCAGGCCGGAGACAGGGGTCAACGGCTACACCTTC.

The V gene is TRBV28, the J gene TRBJ1-5; tentative D call: TRBD1 (5 bases). Germline assignment: CDR1 MDHEN and CDR2 SYDVKM. The length of the CDR3 is 17 residues. V lost 3 bases to trimming and J lost 1 base, with 16 bases between them. The CDR3 protein is CASSFLVGPGSNQPQHF. CDR3 sequence (DNA): TGTGCCAGCAGTTTCCTAGTCGGACCAGGGAGCAATCAGCCCCAGCATTTT.

The CDR3 region is CASSLVGLLNTEAFF. In DNA, the CDR3 is TGTGCCAGCAGCTTAGTGGGCCTTCTGAACACTGAAGCTTTCTTT. The V call is TRBV11-1, the J call TRBJ1-1; D ambiguous. V lost 1 base and J lost 0, with 9 bases in between. CDR3 size: 15 residues. CDR1 is SGHAT, CDR2 FQDESV, per germline (reference sequence).

The chain carries TRBV24-1 and TRBJ1-5, with D uncertain. The CDR3 covers 14 residues. From germline, CDR1 is KGHDR and CDR2 SFDVKD. Trimming pared 12 bases from V and 0 bases from J, leaving 14 bases between. The DNA for the CDR3 is TGTGCCGTTGCAGAAGGAGATAGCAATCAGCCCCAGCATTTT. Protein sequence: CAVAEGDSNQPQHF.

This chain uses TRBV28 with TRBJ2-3, with TRBD2 matching 7 bases. The CDR3 has 16 amino acids. V lost 9 bases, J lost 4 bases, and 16 bases stayed unmatched. Germline assignment: CDR1 MDHEN and CDR2 SYDVKM. The CDR3 reads CASPAPSASGPDTQYF. The CDR3, as DNA: TGTGCCAGTCCAGCCCCTAGTGCTAGCGGACCAGATACGCAGTATTTT.

This clone was seen a few times. The chain has TRBV6-4 and TRBJ2-1; TRBD1 agrees at 8 bases. The CDR3 is made up of 14 amino acids. Germline V lookup: CDR1 MRHNA, CDR2 SNTAGT. V lost 4 bases and J lost 8; bases outside the gene matches: 7. CDR3: CASSARGQDDEQFF. The CDR3 coding sequence is TGTGCCAGCAGTGCCAGGGGGCAGGACGATGAGCAGTTCTTC.

This clone was counted a few times. The chain joins TRBV5-1 to TRBJ2-1; D is undetermined. The CDR3 length is 15 residues. The germline V gene encodes CDR1 SGHRS and CDR2 YFSETQ. V was pared by 3 bases and J by 0 bases, with 10 bases between. Here the CDR3 reads CASSSQVSSYNEQFF. CDR3 bases: TGCGCCAGCAGCTCCCAGGTGAGCTCCTACAATGAGCAGTTCTTC.

The chain uses TRBV6-1 and TRBJ2-2; TRBD2 is a possible D gene (5 bases). This CDR3 contains 15 residues. Germline V CDR1 and CDR2: MNHNS, SASEGT. Deletions cut 3 bases from V and 5 bases from J, with 13 bases between. This CDR3 reads CASSDLGGGTGELFF. CDR3 bases: TGTGCCAGCAGTGATCTCGGAGGCGGGACCGGGGAGCTGTTTTTT.

With regard to this clone: The junction departs from the called germline gene at one end, perhaps through a read error. The same CDR3 also results from other DNA sequences found in this sample. V gene TRBV7-3 combines with J gene TRBJ2-5; 8 bases line up with TRBD1. Germline lookup yields CDR1 SGHTA and CDR2 FQGTGA. The CDR3 totals 16 residues. The CDR3 reads CASSTHGQGKGETQYF. CDR3 DNA: TGTGCCAGCAGCACCCATGGACAGGGAAAGGGAGAGACTCAGTACTTC.

The J gene is TRBJ2-1, the V gene TRBV5-4, with TRBD2 matching 14 bases. The junction had 3 bases not matched to a gene; V was cut back by 0 bases and J by 7 bases. Germline lookup yields CDR1 SGHNT and CDR2 YYREEE (reference sequence). The length of the CDR3 is 16 residues. DNA of the CDR3: TGTGCCAGCAGCTTGGGACTAGCGGGGGGGGGAAATGAGCAGTTCTTC. Amino acid sequence: CASSLGLAGGGNEQFF.

This clone was seen just once. This chain links TRBV28 with TRBJ1-5; 7 bases are a match to TRBD1. This CDR3 is 14 amino acids long. Germline CDR1 reads MDHEN; CDR2 reads SYDVKM. Unmatched junction bases numbered 12, after V lost 6 bases and J lost 10 bases. The CDR3 reads CASRGDSISEPQHF. The CDR3 DNA is TGTGCCAGCAGAGGGGACAGCATATCAGAACCCCAGCATTTT.

The chain employs TRBV24-1 and TRBJ2-5; the match to TRBD2 covers 7 bases. This CDR3 has 16 residues. The germline gives CDR1 KGHDR, CDR2 SFDVKD. V lost 1 base to trimming and J lost 1 base; unmatched junction nucleotides: 5. The CDR3 here is CATSDLGEGGQETQYF. Here the CDR3 DNA reads TGTGCCACCAGTGATTTAGGGGAGGGAGGCCAAGAGACCCAGTACTTC.

This clone was counted a single time. The V call is TRBV9, the J call TRBJ1-2; possibly TRBD1 for D (6 bases). Trimming left V 3 bases short and J 4 bases short, with 13 bases between. This CDR3 is built from 14 residues. Germline CDR1 reads SGDLS; CDR2 reads YYNGEE. The DNA of the CDR3 is TGTGCCAGCAGCGGACAGGCCTTGACCTATGGCTACACCTTC. It encodes CASSGQALTYGYTF.

The chain employs TRBV11-1 and TRBJ1-3; possible D gene TRBD1, 5 bases. Per the germline V gene, CDR1 is SGHAT and CDR2 is FQDESV (reference sequence). V was cut by 3 bases and J by 0 bases, with 12 bases left in between. This CDR3 comprises 16 residues. The chain's CDR3 is CASSLEGPSSGNTIYF. CDR3 in DNA: TGTGCCAGCAGCTTGGAGGGACCGTCCTCTGGAAACACCATATATTTT.

This clone was observed a handful of times. The chain uses TRBV2 and TRBJ1-1; TRBD1 is a possible D gene (6 bases). The CDR3 runs to 15 residues. Germline loops: CDR1 SNHLY, CDR2 FYNNEI. The V end lost 2 bases, the J end lost 4 bases, and 14 bases lay between the germline ends. DNA of the CDR3: TGTGCCAGCAGTGAAAGGGGGGGGGACCGCACTGAAGCTTTCTTT. As protein: CASSERGGDRTEAFF.

This clone is a singleton in its sample. The chain employs TRBV7-9 and TRBJ2-5, with 12 nucleotides matching TRBD2. The CDR3 covers 14 residues. Germline V gene sequence: CDR1 SEHNR, CDR2 FQNEAQ (reference sequence). J was trimmed by 5 bases and V by 5 bases; bases with no gene match: 3. The CDR3 nucleotides read TGTGCCAGCAGCGCGACTAGCGGGGGTGAGACCCAGTACTTC. This codes for CASSATSGGETQYF.

The chain recombines TRBV9 with TRBJ2-1; weak D call: TRBD1 (5 bases). Germline V CDR1 and CDR2: SGDLS, YYNGEE. V lost 0 bases and J lost 7, with 14 bases in between. The CDR3 is 15 amino acids. The CDR3 coding sequence is TGTGCCAGCAGCGTAGGTCCAGGGAACGGAAATGAGCAGTTCTTC. Translation gives CASSVGPGNGNEQFF.

The genes are TRBV10-3 and TRBJ2-2, with 8 bases matching TRBD2. Germline loops: CDR1 ENHRY, CDR2 SYGVKD. V was clipped by 6 bases and J by 6 bases; unmatched bases: 9. This CDR3 is 15 amino acids long. For the CDR3, the DNA is TGTGCCATCAGAGAGACGGGGGGGCCAGCCGGGGAGCTGTTTTTT. Its translation: CAIRETGGPAGELFF.